Following are 7 T cell receptor beta chains from one sample sequenced in a study of T cells in Graves' hyperthyroidism and ophthalmopathy. RNA transcripts were the template for amplifying TCR beta CDR3 regions. A set of HTBI primers served as the primers for a first-round RT-PCR of the TCR CDR3. MiXCR, run by TCRdb on the multiplex PCR reads, gives a single entry per CDR3 protein. The repertoire holds more than 500,000 distinct CDR3 sequences, with around 16% as singletons. Sequencing used blood. The receptors were sampled from a woman under 40 with Graves' hyperthyroidism.

The chain is built from TRBV19 and TRBJ2-1, with 11 bases aligning to TRBD1. CDR1 is LNHDA and CDR2 is SQIVND in the germline V gene (reference sequence). Losses at the gene ends were 4 bases for V and 8 bases for J; bases not matched to a gene: 10. There are 16 residues in the CDR3. The CDR3 DNA reads as TGTGCCAGTAGTACCGCGGACAGGGGGCGAGGGGATGAGCAGTTCTTC. Translating gives CASSTADRGRGDEQFF.

This clonotype was seen many times. This rearrangement joins TRBV2 to TRBJ2-7; 7 nucleotides match TRBD1. Germline trimming cut 6 bases from V and 4 bases from J; bases unmatched to any gene: 6. This CDR3 comprises 13 residues. Germline CDR1 is SNHLY and CDR2 is FYNNEI. CDR3 region: CASSADRMYEQYF. The CDR3 DNA sequence: TGTGCCAGCAGCGCGGACAGGATGTACGAGCAGTACTTC.

This clonotype has a count of ten or more. This chain uses TRBV2 with TRBJ1-1; the D is unclear. V gave up 5 bases and J gave up 7 bases, with 14 bases separating them. Germline CDR1 SNHLY, CDR2 FYNNEI. The CDR3 is made up of 13 amino acids. The CDR3 DNA is TGTGCCAGCAGTCGCCATCAGCGTAGTGAAGCTTTCTTT. Amino acids: CASSRHQRSEAFF.

The chain combines TRBV30 with TRBJ2-7, with unresolved D. V was shortened by 0 bases and J by 3 bases, with 6 bases between the two germline ends. The CDR3 is made up of 12 amino acids. The germline V gene encodes CDR1 GTSNPN and CDR2 SVGIG (reference sequence). The CDR3 nucleotides read TGTGCCTGGAGTGTACTGAGCTACGAGCAGTACTTC. It yields the protein CAWSVLSYEQYF. Full variable domain (missing parts from reference TRBV30 and TRBJ2-7): SQTIHQWPATLVQPVGSPLSLECTVEGTSNPNLYWYRQAAGRGLQLLFYSVGIGQISSEVPQNLSASRPQDRQFILSSKKLLLSDSGFYLCAWSVLSYEQYFGPGTRLTVT.

This clonotype turned up a few times. The genes are TRBV14 and TRBJ1-2, with D unclear. V was cut by 1 base and J by 3 bases, with 6 bases left in between. The length of the CDR3 is 13 residues. Germline CDR1 reads SGHDN; CDR2 reads FVKESK. This chain's CDR3 is CASSQGGYYGYTF. For the CDR3, the DNA is TGTGCCAGCAGCCAAGGGGGATACTATGGCTACACCTTC.

The V gene is TRBV4-3, the J gene TRBJ2-7; D call uncertain. Germline-derived CDR1 and CDR2 are LGHNA and YSLEER. The length of the CDR3 is 15 residues. Trimming removed 0 bases at V and 0 bases at J, with 9 bases between. The CDR3 reads CASSQDTESSYEQYF. In DNA form, the CDR3 reads TGCGCCAGCAGCCAAGATACGGAGAGCTCCTACGAGCAGTACTTC.

This clonotype was found many times. The chain joins TRBV30 to TRBJ1-5; D is unresolved. The CDR3 runs 13 residues. Germline CDR1 and CDR2: GTSNPN and SVGIG (reference sequence). V lost 1 base and J lost 3, with 7 bases in between. The DNA for the CDR3 is TGTGCCTGGAGTGAAACGGACAATCAGCCCCAGCATTTT. The encoded protein is CAWSETDNQPQHF.